This T cell receptor beta chain is from a study of blood T cell repertoires in COVID-19. Study details: The cDNA or gDNA used as material had been derived from T cells, B-cell-depleted T cells, or PBMCs.

Original methodology: Estimation of nucleated cell counts was performed using reference gene primer amplification. Clones were sequenced by immunoSEQ multiplex PCR, and TCRdb holds only the in-frame ones, with some missing. The V and J calls and clone size were taken over from that table, and D and trimming were inferred from the DNA. This sample yields around 250,000 clones, of which roughly 91% are seen a single time; 4.1% belongs to the top ten. Germline CDR1 reads GTSNPN; CDR2 reads SVGIG (reference sequence). The V end lost 4 bases, the J end lost 1 base, and 10 bases lay between the germline ends. The CDR3 has 13 residues. Participants reported their clinical history, and cohort assignment relied on those reports. Cohort 3 donors counted as recovered after two negative PCRs, clearance, or resolved symptoms.

The V gene is TRBV30, the J gene TRBJ1-2, with D hard to call. The source is a woman aged 25 to 39 who had recovered from COVID-19. The sequencing input was PBMCs or T cells enriched from blood (not recorded which). The CDR3: CAWTSSLNYGYTF. The CDR3 DNA sequence: TGTGCCTGGACTTCCTCCCTTAACTATGGCTACACCTTC. The whole variable domain, filled in from reference TRBV30 and TRBJ1-2, reads SQTIHQWPATLVQPVGSPLSLECTVEGTSNPNLYWYRQAAGRGLQLLFYSVGIGQISSEVPQNLSASRPQDRQFILSSKKLLLSDSGFYLCAWTSSLNYGYTFGSGTRLTVV.